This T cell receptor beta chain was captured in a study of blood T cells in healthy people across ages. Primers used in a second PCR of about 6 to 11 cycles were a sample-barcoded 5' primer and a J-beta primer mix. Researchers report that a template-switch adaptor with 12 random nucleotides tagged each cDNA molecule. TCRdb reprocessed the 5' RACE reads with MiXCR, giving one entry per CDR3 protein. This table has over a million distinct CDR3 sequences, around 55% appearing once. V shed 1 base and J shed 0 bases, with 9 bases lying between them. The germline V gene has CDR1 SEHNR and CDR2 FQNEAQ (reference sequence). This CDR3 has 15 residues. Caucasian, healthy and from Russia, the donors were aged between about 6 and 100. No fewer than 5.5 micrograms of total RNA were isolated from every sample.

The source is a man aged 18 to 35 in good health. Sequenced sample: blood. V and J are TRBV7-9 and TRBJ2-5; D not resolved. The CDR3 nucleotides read TGTGCCAGCAGCTTAGTATCCGACAACCAAGAGACCCAGTACTTC. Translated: CASSLVSDNQETQYF.